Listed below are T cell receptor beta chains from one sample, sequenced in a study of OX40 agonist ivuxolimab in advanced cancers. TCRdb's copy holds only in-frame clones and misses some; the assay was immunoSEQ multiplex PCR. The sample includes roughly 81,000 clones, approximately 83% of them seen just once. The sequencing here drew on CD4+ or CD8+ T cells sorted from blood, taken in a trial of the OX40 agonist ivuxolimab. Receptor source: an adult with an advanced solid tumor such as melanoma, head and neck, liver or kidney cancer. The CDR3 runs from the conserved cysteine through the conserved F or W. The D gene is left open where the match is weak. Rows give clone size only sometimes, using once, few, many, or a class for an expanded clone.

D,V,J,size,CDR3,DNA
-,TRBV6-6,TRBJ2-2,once,CASSYYSADGELFF,TGTGCCAGCAGTTACTACAGCGCGGACGGAGAGCTGTTTTTT
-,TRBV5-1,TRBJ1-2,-,CASSLAGVSYGYTF,TGCGCCAGCAGCTTAGCAGGGGTTAGCTATGGCTACACCTTC
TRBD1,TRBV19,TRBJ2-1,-,CASSIAGQGADEQFF,TGTGCCAGTAGTATAGCGGGCCAGGGGGCTGATGAGCAGTTCTTC
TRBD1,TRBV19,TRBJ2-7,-,CASGTGAYEQYF,TGTGCCAGCGGGACAGGCGCCTACGAGCAGTACTTC
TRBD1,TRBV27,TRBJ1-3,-,CASSLYSGTGGNTIYF,TGTGCCAGCAGTTTATACTCAGGGACAGGAGGAAACACCATATATTTT
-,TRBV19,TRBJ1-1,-,CASRPGIAKAFF,TGTGCCAGCCGCCCGGGGATCGCTAAAGCTTTCTTT
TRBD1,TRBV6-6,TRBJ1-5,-,CASSSAQGTNQPQHF,TGTGCCAGCAGCTCAGCACAGGGGACGAATCAGCCCCAGCATTTT
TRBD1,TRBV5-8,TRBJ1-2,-,CASSLGQGAVGYTF,TGTGCCAGCAGCTTGGGGCAGGGGGCAGTTGGCTACACCTTC
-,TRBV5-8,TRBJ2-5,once,CASAPKGYQETQYF,TGTGCCAGCGCTCCGAAGGGGTACCAAGAGACCCAGTACTTC
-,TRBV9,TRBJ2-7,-,CASSPDLVPYEQYF,TGTGCCAGCAGCCCCGACCTTGTCCCCTACGAGCAGTACTTC
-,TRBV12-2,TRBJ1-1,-,CASRLALRIRTEAFF,TGTGCAAGTCGCTTAGCGCTTAGGATCCGGACTGAAGCTTTCTTT
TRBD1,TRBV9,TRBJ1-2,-,CASSTEDRGIYTF,TGTGCCAGCAGCACAGAGGACAGGGGCATCTACACCTTC
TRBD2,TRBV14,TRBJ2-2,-,CASSQAYRTSITGELFF,TGTGCCAGCAGCCAAGCATACCGGACTAGCATCACCGGGGAGCTGTTTTTT
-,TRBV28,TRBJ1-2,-,CASSLEGTGYGYTF,TGTGCCAGCAGTTTAGAGGGGACGGGCTATGGCTACACCTTC
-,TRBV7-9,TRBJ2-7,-,CASSPGVEQYF,TGTGCCAGCAGCCCCGGGGTGGAGCAGTACTTC
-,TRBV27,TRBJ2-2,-,CASSRVRPNTGELFF,TGTGCCAGCAGCCGAGTTAGGCCGAACACCGGGGAGCTGTTTTTT
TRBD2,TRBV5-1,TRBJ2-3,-,CASSDPSGGATDTQYF,TGCGCCAGCAGCGACCCTAGCGGGGGGGCAACAGATACGCAGTATTTT
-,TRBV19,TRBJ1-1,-,CASSRAGTGTEAFF,TGTGCCAGTAGTCGGGCAGGAACGGGCACTGAAGCTTTCTTT
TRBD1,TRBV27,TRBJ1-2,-,CASSFLGQGDNGYTF,TGTGCCAGCAGTTTTCTTGGACAGGGGGACAATGGCTACACCTTC
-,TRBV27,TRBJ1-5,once,CASSLNGNNQPQHF,TGTGCCAGCAGTTTAAACGGGAACAATCAGCCCCAGCATTTT
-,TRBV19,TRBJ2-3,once,CASSTSPTVSGLDTQYF,TGTGCCAGTAGTACCTCACCGACGGTTAGCGGATTAGATACGCAGTATTTT
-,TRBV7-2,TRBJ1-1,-,CASSPTGTEAFF,TGTGCCAGCAGCCCGACGGGCACTGAAGCTTTCTTT
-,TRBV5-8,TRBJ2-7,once,CASSSWHEQYF,TGTGCCAGCAGCTCCTGGCACGAGCAGTACTTC
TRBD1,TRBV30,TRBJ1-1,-,CAWSDRAEAFF,TGTGCCTGGAGCGACAGGGCTGAAGCTTTCTTT
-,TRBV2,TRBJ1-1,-,CASSEGLTHNTEAFF,TGTGCCAGCAGTGAAGGGCTGACACATAACACTGAAGCTTTCTTT
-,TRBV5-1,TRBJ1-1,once,CATRGAANTEAFF,TGCGCCACGCGAGGCGCCGCGAACACTGAAGCTTTCTTT
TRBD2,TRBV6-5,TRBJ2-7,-,CASSYSATSGGYEQYF,TGTGCCAGCAGTTACTCTGCGACTAGCGGGGGCTACGAGCAGTACTTC
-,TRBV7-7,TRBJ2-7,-,CASSPSSSYEQYF,TGTGCCAGCAGCCCTAGTAGCAGCTACGAGCAGTACTTC
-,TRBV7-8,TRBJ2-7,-,CASSAPGEWDEQYF,TGTGCCAGCAGCGCCCCAGGGGAATGGGACGAGCAGTACTTC
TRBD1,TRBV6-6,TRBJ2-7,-,CASSSTTTGFPYEQYF,TGTGCCAGCAGCTCCACCACGACAGGGTTTCCCTACGAGCAGTACTTC
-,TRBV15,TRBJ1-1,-,CATSRDRNTEAFF,TGTGCCACCAGCAGGGACAGGAACACTGAAGCTTTCTTT
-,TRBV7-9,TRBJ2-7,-,CASSLGRLRLYEQYF,TGTGCCAGCAGCTTGGGGCGGTTGCGGCTCTACGAGCAGTACTTC
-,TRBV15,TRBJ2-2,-,CATSRDMSGRAGELFF,-
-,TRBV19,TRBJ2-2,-,CASSMALNTGELFF,TGTGCCAGTAGTATGGCCCTGAACACCGGGGAGCTGTTTTTT
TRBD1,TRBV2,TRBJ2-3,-,CASTPLQGQGGDTQYF,TGTGCCAGCACCCCTTTGCAAGGACAGGGCGGGGATACGCAGTATTTT
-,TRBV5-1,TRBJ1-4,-,CASSRGRLNEKLFF,TGCGCCAGCAGTCGTGGACGGCTTAATGAAAAACTGTTTTTT
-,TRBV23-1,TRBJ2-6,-,CASSLTGANVLTF,TGCGCCAGCAGTCTTACTGGGGCCAACGTCCTGACTTTC
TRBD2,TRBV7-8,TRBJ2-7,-,CASSLRLAGSYEQYF,TGTGCCAGCAGCCTTCGACTAGCGGGGTCCTACGAGCAGTACTTC
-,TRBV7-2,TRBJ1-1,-,CASSHPPTQEAFF,TGTGCCAGCAGCCATCCACCCACACAGGAAGCTTTCTTT
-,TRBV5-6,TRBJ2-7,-,CASSYEGNDEQYF,TGTGCCAGCAGCTACGAGGGTAACGACGAGCAGTACTTC
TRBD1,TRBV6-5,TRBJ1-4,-,CASSYGDRENEKLFF,TGTGCCAGCAGCTACGGGGACAGGGAAAATGAAAAACTGTTTTTT
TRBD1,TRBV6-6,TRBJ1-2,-,CASSYSRGQGEGQRIF,TGTGCCAGCAGTTACTCGCGGGGACAGGGAGAGGGACAAAGAATCTTC
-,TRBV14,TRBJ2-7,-,CASSQGRVSYEQYF,TGTGCCAGCAGCCAGGGACGGGTTTCCTACGAGCAGTACTTC
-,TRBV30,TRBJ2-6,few,CAWSVRSSGANVLTF,TGTGCCTGGAGTGTACGGAGCTCTGGGGCCAACGTCCTGACTTTC
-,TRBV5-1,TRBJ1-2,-,CASTSDTGKTAGYTF,TGCGCCAGCACCTCGGATACAGGGAAAACAGCTGGCTACACCTTC
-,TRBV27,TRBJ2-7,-,CASTLGVGTLGEQYF,TGTGCCAGCACCCTAGGTGTCGGGACCCTGGGGGAGCAGTACTTC
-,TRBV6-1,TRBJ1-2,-,CASSEGGIIYGYTF,TGTGCCAGCAGTGAGGGGGGGATTATCTATGGCTACACCTTC
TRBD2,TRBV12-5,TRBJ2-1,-,CASGPPVSGSRYEQFF,TGTGCTAGTGGTCCCCCGGTTAGCGGGAGTCGATATGAGCAGTTCTTC
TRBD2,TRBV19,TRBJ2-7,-,CASSPPQRGRTYEQYF,TGTGCCAGTAGTCCCCCACAGCGGGGGAGAACCTACGAGCAGTACTTC
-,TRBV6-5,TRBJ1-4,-,CASSYAKISTNEKLFF,TGTGCCAGCAGTTACGCAAAGATTTCAACTAATGAAAAACTGTTTTTT
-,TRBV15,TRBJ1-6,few,CATARGGYSPLHF,TGTGCCACCGCGAGAGGGGGTTATTCACCCCTCCACTTT
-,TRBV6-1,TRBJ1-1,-,CASSALRGREAFF,TGTGCCAGCAGTGCACTCAGGGGCAGAGAAGCTTTCTTT
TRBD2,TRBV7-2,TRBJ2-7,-,CASSLDGSGTPYEQYF,TGTGCCAGCAGCTTAGATGGTAGCGGGACCCCCTACGAGCAGTACTTC